This TCR beta chain derives from a study of control samples from healthy donors and cancer patients. V dropped 2 bases and J dropped 1 base, with 15 bases sitting between them. The CDR3 loop spans 16 amino acids. Per germline, CDR1 SGHNT and CDR2 YYREEE (reference sequence). Data came from immunoSEQ multiplex PCR; TCRdb stores just in-frame clones and leaves some out. The repertoire holds tens of thousands of clones, with less than 95% as singletons. The chain couples TRBV5-4 to TRBJ1-2; D perhaps matches TRBD1 (6 bases). Source material: PBMCs. This clonotype was sampled from a woman aged 40 to 50 with head and neck cancer. This CDR3 is CASSLQGRILNYGYTF. The DNA of the CDR3 is TGTGCCAGCAGCTTACAGGGCCGAATCCTTAACTATGGCTACACCTTC.